Below, 10 T cell receptor beta chains from the same sample are listed, as sequenced in a study of shared clonotypes between healthy human individuals. Only in-frame clones appear in the TCRdb table, and some are missing; sequencing was by immunoSEQ multiplex PCR. The data contain roughly 2 million clones, 85% to 95% of them singletons. The sequencing sample was made of naive CD4+ T cells sorted from blood. Subset denoted: CD45RA+ positively selected. The receptors here all came from a young man in good health.

V is TRBV30 and J is TRBJ1-4; no reliable D call. Germline V gene sequence: CDR1 GTSNPN, CDR2 SVGIG (reference sequence). The V and J ends lost 0 bases and 8 bases respectively, with 10 bases between them. The length of the CDR3 is 13 residues. CDR3 DNA sequence: TGTGCCTGGAGTGTACGAGCGAGGGAAAAACTGTTTTTT. This gives the protein CAWSVRAREKLFF. The variable domain in full, with the rest retrieved from reference TRBV30 and TRBJ1-4, is SQTIHQWPATLVQPVGSPLSLECTVEGTSNPNLYWYRQAAGRGLQLLFYSVGIGQISSEVPQNLSASRPQDRQFILSSKKLLLSDSGFYLCAWSVRAREKLFFGSGTQLSVL.

The chain has TRBV6-6 and TRBJ1-6, with D tentatively TRBD1 (6 bases). The CDR3 runs to 15 residues. Between the trimmed V and J ends, which lost 7 bases and 6 bases, there was a span of 16 bases. Looked up from germline, CDR1 is MNHNY and CDR2 is SVGAGI (reference sequence). This CDR3 is CASTLGQQFNSPLHF. The CDR3 coding sequence is TGTGCCAGCACCCTAGGACAGCAGTTTAATTCACCCCTCCACTTT.

A word on this clone: The sample has other DNA sequences that encode this CDR3 too. The chain employs TRBV6-5 and TRBJ2-3; a possible D gene is TRBD2 (6 bases). Deletions cut 6 bases from V and 3 bases from J, with 13 bases between. In germline, CDR1 is MNHEY, CDR2 SVGAGI. This CDR3 region has 14 residues. CDR3 region: CASSRGGGTDTQYF. CDR3 in DNA: TGTGCCAGCAGCCGGGGAGGTGGGACAGATACGCAGTATTTT.

The gene calls are TRBV9 and TRBJ1-4; 7 bases map to TRBD1. The CDR3 consists of 15 residues. V shed 4 bases, J shed 10 bases, and the junction held 13 bases outside the gene matches. Germline V gives CDR1 SGDLS, CDR2 YYNGEE. The CDR3, as DNA: TGTGCCAGCAGCCCAACGGGAGGGGGCGGAGGAAAACTGTTTTTT. This gives the protein CASSPTGGGGGKLFF.

This sequence joins TRBV6-7 and TRBJ1-6; 7 bases align to TRBD1. TRBV6-7 is an ORF, and what it does is uncertain. The CDR3 sequence is 16 residues long. Trimming cost V 5 bases and J 10 bases; bases outside gene matches: 14. Here the CDR3 reads CASSTSIYGTVSPLHF. CDR3 sequence (DNA): TGTGCCAGCAGTACGTCTATCTACGGGACAGTCTCACCCCTCCACTTT.

This chain links TRBV30 with TRBJ2-1; tentatively, D is TRBD1 (5 bases). The CDR3 contains 16 residues. Between the trimmed V and J ends, which lost 0 bases and 4 bases, there was a span of 16 bases. Germline V gene lookup returns CDR1 GTSNPN and CDR2 SVGIG (reference sequence). The CDR3 coding sequence is TGTGCCTGGAGTGTACTGGTCTCCCAGGGTTACAATGAGCAGTTCTTC. Protein product: CAWSVLVSQGYNEQFF.

As for this clone: One end of the junction varies from germline; a read error may be responsible. This sequence joins TRBV7-2 and TRBJ2-7; D is possibly TRBD1 (5 bases). This CDR3 is built from 16 residues. Germline CDR1 reads SGHTA; CDR2 reads FQGNSA. CDR3 in amino acids: CASRLEVWGSSYEQYF. The CDR3 nucleotides read TGTGCCAGCAGATTAGAGGTATGGGGCAGCTCCTACGAGCAGTACTTC.

The CDR3 DNA follows: TGTGCCAGCTCACCAAATTCCGGGGAGAACACTGAAGCTTTCTTT. Translating it yields CASSPNSGENTEAFF. This chain connects TRBV18 to TRBJ1-1; D call uncertain. The CDR3 is made up of 15 amino acids. Germline V gene lookup returns CDR1 KGHSH and CDR2 LQKENI. The germline V and J ends were trimmed by 2 bases and 1 base, with 11 bases remaining between them.

This chain joins TRBV12-5 and TRBJ2-5; TRBD1 agrees at 7 bases. Germline-derived CDR1 and CDR2 are LGHNT and FRNRAP. The CDR3 extends over 13 amino acids. Trimming cost V 5 bases and J 5 bases; bases outside gene matches: 5. The CDR3 protein is CASGRQGFETQYF. In nucleotides, the CDR3 is TGTGCTAGTGGTAGACAGGGTTTTGAGACCCAGTACTTC.

This sequence joins TRBV7-9 and TRBJ2-5, with TRBD1 matching over 7 bases. J was trimmed by 1 base and V by 3 bases; bases with no gene match: 8. The CDR3 consists of 16 residues. CDR1 SEHNR and CDR2 FQNEAQ come from the germline V gene (reference sequence). The CDR3 region is CASSFLLDRAQETQYF. CDR3 in DNA: TGTGCCAGCAGCTTTCTCTTAGACAGGGCCCAAGAGACCCAGTACTTC.